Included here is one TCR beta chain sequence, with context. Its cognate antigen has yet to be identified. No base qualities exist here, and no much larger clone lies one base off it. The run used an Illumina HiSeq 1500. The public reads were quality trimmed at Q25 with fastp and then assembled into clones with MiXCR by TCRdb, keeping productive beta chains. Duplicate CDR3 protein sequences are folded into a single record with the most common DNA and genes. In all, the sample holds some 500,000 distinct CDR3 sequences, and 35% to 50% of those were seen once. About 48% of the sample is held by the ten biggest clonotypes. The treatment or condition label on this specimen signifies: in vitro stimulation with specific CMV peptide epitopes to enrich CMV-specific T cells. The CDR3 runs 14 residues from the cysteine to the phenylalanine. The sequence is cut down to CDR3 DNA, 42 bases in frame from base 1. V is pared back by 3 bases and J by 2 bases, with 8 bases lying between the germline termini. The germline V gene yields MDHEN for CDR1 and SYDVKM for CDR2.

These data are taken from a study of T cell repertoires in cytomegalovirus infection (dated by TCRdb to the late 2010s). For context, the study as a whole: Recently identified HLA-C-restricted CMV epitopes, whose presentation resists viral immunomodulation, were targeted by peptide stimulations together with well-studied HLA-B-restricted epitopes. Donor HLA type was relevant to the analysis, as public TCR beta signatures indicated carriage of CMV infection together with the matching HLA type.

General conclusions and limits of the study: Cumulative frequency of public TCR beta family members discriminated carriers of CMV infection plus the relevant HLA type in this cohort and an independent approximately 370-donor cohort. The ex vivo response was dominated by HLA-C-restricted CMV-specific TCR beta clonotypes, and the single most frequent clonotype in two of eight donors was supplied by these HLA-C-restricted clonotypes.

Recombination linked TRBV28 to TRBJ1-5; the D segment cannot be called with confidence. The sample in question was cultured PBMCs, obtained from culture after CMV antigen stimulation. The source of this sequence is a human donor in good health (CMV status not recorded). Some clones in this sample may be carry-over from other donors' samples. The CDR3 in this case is CASSFSRGNQPQHF. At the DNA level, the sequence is TGTGCCAGCAGTTTTTCAAGGGGCAATCAGCCCCAGCATTTT.